This T cell receptor (beta chain) was profiled in a study of OX40 agonist ivuxolimab in advanced cancers. Study overall: Three patients responded partially, comprising one with hepatocellular carcinoma and two with cutaneous melanoma.

TCRdb's copy holds only in-frame clones and misses some; the assay was immunoSEQ multiplex PCR. The sample has under 100,000 clones; around 92% are singletons. The V gene's germline CDR1 is SNHLY and CDR2 FYNNEI. The CDR3 sequence is 15 residues long. The V gene lost 2 bases and the J gene lost 2 bases, with 13 bases spanning the gap. The sequences come from CD4+ or CD8+ T cells sorted from blood, collected in a trial of the OX40 agonist ivuxolimab. The chain links TRBV2 to TRBJ2-7; a weak D match, TRBD2 (6 bases). The receptor comes from an adult with an advanced solid tumor such as melanoma, head and neck, liver or kidney cancer. The chain's CDR3 is CASSELGGGAYEQYF. In nucleotides, the CDR3 is TGTGCCAGCAGTGAACTGGGAGGAGGGGCCTACGAGCAGTACTTC.